This T cell receptor beta chain was sequenced for a study of T-cell reconstitution after alpha-beta-depleted transplantation in children. Using unique molecular identifiers, the investigators prepared the TCRbeta library. TCRdb itself ran the PCR reads through MiXCR, one entry per CDR3 protein. The sample has 250,000 to 300,000 distinct CDR3 sequences; 11% are singletons. CDR1 is SGDLS and CDR2 is YYNGEE in the germline V gene. V was pared by 2 bases and J by 2 bases, with 8 bases between. This CDR3 has 15 residues. This clonotype appeared many times. Its target is unknown. Findings and limits, study-wide: Counts and diversity of T cells one year after transplant came mostly from newly produced T cells. Reported findings indicate that, about two months after transplant, alpha-beta T cells came from several hundred expanded clones, which were derived from non-depleted graft cells. From surviving recipient T cells and thymic progenitors came the high day-60 TCRbeta diversity observed in some patients.

The source material was peripheral blood, sampled 180 days after TCRalphabeta/CD19-depleted stem cell transplant. The origin of this receptor is a male patient between 2 and 15 years old who had a stem cell transplant for chronic granulomatous disease, so the T cells may come from the graft donor. The genes are TRBV9 and TRBJ2-6; weak D call: TRBD1 (5 bases). The CDR3 sequence is CASSVPGTGANVLTF. Here the CDR3 DNA reads TGTGCCAGCAGCGTCCCAGGGACTGGGGCCAACGTCCTGACTTTC.